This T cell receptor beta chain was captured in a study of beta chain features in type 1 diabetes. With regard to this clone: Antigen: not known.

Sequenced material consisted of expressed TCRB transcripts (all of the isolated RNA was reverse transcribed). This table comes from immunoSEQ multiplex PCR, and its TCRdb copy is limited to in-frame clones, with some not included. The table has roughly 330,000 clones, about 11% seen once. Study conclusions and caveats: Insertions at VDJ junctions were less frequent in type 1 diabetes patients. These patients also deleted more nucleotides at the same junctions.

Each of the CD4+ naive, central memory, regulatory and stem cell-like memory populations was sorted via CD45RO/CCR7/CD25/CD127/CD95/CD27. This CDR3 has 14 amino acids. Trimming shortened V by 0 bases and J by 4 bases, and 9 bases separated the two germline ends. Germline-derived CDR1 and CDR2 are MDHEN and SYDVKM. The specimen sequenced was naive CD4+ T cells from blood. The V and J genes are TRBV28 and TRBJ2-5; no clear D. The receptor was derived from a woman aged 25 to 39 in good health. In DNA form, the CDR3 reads TGTGCCAGCAGTTTATGGGCGGTACGAGAGACCCAGTACTTC. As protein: CASSLWAVRETQYF.